Below are 28 T cell receptor beta chains sequenced from a single sample in a study of T-cell reconstitution after alpha-beta-depleted transplantation in children. The authors prepared the TCRbeta library with unique molecular identifiers. TCRdb re-analysed the PCR reads in MiXCR, keeping a single row per CDR3 protein. The sample contains roughly 200,000 distinct CDR3 sequences, approximately 7% of which appear only once. The specimen was PBMCs, collected before TCRalphabeta/CD19-depleted stem cell transplant. The receptors derive from a boy aged 2 to 9 with acute lymphoblastic leukemia, due to receive a stem cell transplant.

This clonotype was seen at least ten times. V usage is TRBV7-2 and J usage is TRBJ2-1, with D maybe TRBD2 (6 bases). Between the trimmed V and J ends, which lost 1 base and 7 bases, there was a span of 17 bases. CDR3 length: 16 residues. Germline V gene sequence: CDR1 SGHTA, CDR2 FQGNSA. The CDR3 coding sequence is TGTGCCAGCAGCTTAGTATGGGTAAAGGGGAGGAATGAGCAGTTCTTC. As protein: CASSLVWVKGRNEQFF.

This clonotype was detected many times. V is TRBV20-1 and J is TRBJ2-1; D ambiguous. The CDR3 length is 14 residues. Germline CDR1 and CDR2: DFQATT and SNEGSKA (reference sequence). V was shortened by 3 bases and J by 3 bases, with 12 bases between the two germline ends. CDR3 nucleotides: TGCAGTGCTAGTGCGGCGGCCAACTACAATGAGCAGTTCTTC. Its protein is CSASAAANYNEQFF.

This clonotype was observed a handful of times. CDR3 sequence reads: CASSLALNRGNTIYF. In DNA form, the CDR3 reads TGTGCCAGCAGCTTAGCCCTTAACAGGGGAAACACCATATATTTT. The chain employs TRBV7-8 and TRBJ1-3, with D perhaps TRBD1 (5 bases). Trimming stripped 0 bases from V and 4 bases from J, with 10 bases between. This CDR3 region has 15 residues. Germline values: CDR1 SGHVS, CDR2 FQNEAQ.

This clonotype turned up a few times. The CDR3 nucleotides read TGTGCCAGCAGCTTAGGCGGCAGCTCCACATTACCCTCCTACAATGAGCAGTTCTTC. Amino acids: CASSLGGSSTLPSYNEQFF. The chain couples TRBV11-1 to TRBJ2-1; D is unclear. Trimming took off 1 base at V and 0 bases at J, with 19 bases between the two ends. The V gene's germline CDR1 is SGHAT and CDR2 FQDESV (reference sequence). This CDR3 has 19 amino acids.

This clonotype was counted between two and nine times. The chain joins TRBV10-3 to TRBJ2-7; D perhaps matches TRBD1 (6 bases). Trimming took off 3 bases at V and 6 bases at J, with 24 bases between the two ends. The CDR3 runs 17 residues. In germline, CDR1 is ENHRY, CDR2 SYGVKD. This CDR3 is CAISESKRSVTGSEQYF. The CDR3 DNA sequence: TGTGCCATCAGTGAATCCAAAAGGTCGGTGACAGGAAGCGAGCAGTACTTC.

This clonotype was seen many times. The rearrangement joins TRBV25-1 to TRBJ2-3; TRBD2 aligns across 9 bases. In germline, CDR1 is MGHDK, CDR2 SYGVNS. The CDR3 has 14 residues. Unmatched junction bases numbered 1, after V lost 4 bases and J lost 2 bases. In DNA form, the CDR3 reads TGTGCCAGCAGTGGACTAGCGGACACAGATACGCAGTATTTT. Residues: CASSGLADTDTQYF.

There are many counts of this clonotype. This chain joins TRBV5-1 and TRBJ2-1; perhaps TRBD2 as D (7 bases). CDR1 SGHRS and CDR2 YFSETQ come from the germline V gene. V was cut by 0 bases and J by 7 bases, with 11 bases left in between. The CDR3 is made up of 14 amino acids. CDR3 sequence: CASSLGGGDNEQFF. The CDR3 region has the DNA TGCGCCAGCAGCTTGGGAGGGGGGGATAATGAGCAGTTCTTC.

This clonotype came up many times. This chain uses TRBV20-1 with TRBJ2-1; TRBD2 agrees at 7 bases. Germline V gene lookup returns CDR1 DFQATT and CDR2 SNEGSKA (reference sequence). The CDR3 is 16 residues long. J was trimmed by 6 bases and V by 0 bases; bases with no gene match: 11. The CDR3 reads CSARDQLRLATNEQFF. The CDR3 DNA follows: TGCAGTGCTAGAGATCAACTTAGACTAGCCACCAATGAGCAGTTCTTC.

This clonotype was recorded at least ten times. This rearrangement joins TRBV6-2 or TRBV6-3 to TRBJ2-7; 7 bases match TRBD2. V lost 3 bases, J lost 6 bases, and 14 bases stayed unmatched. Germline CDR1 and CDR2: MNHEY and SVGEGT. This CDR3 is built from 16 residues. CDR3 amino acids: CASSYYDGRLSSEQYF. Here the CDR3 DNA reads TGTGCCAGCAGTTATTATGACGGGAGGCTGAGCTCCGAGCAGTACTTC.

This clonotype was observed at least ten times. This chain joins TRBV2 and TRBJ2-5, with TRBD2 as a possible D gene (6 bases). With 6 bases removed from V and 5 bases from J, the gap between germline ends came to 10 bases. The CDR3 consists of 12 residues. Looked up from germline, CDR1 is SNHLY and CDR2 is FYNNEI. The CDR3 sequence: CASRRRGETQYF. The CDR3 DNA reads TGTGCCAGCAGGAGACGGGGGGAGACCCAGTACTTC.

The chain uses TRBV12-3 or TRBV12-4 and TRBJ2-4; 8 nucleotides line up with TRBD1. V was clipped by 5 bases and J by 6 bases; unmatched bases: 6. The length of the CDR3 is 14 residues. The CDR3 DNA reads TGTGCCAGCAGTCGGGACAGGAATACAAACATTCAGTACTTC. Translation gives CASSRDRNTNIQYF.

This clonotype occurred a few times. The chain carries TRBV6-5 and TRBJ1-3; possibly TRBD1 for D (6 bases). The germline V gene has CDR1 MNHEY and CDR2 SVGAGI. V was trimmed by 6 bases and J by 9 bases, leaving 12 bases between them. CDR3 size: 12 residues. In DNA form, the CDR3 reads TGTGCCAGCAGCGGACCGGACAGCACCATATATTTT. This codes for CASSGPDSTIYF.

This clonotype was seen only a few times. The chain joins TRBV7-9 to TRBJ2-6; D ambiguous. Germline CDR1 SEHNR, CDR2 FQNEAQ (reference sequence). This CDR3 spans 14 amino acids. With 1 base removed from V and 3 bases from J, the gap between germline ends came to 4 bases. The CDR3 here is CASSLDRGANVLTF. The CDR3, as DNA: TGTGCCAGCAGCTTAGACCGTGGGGCCAACGTCCTGACTTTC.

This chain links TRBV6-2 or TRBV6-3 with TRBJ2-1, with TRBD2 identical over 9 bases. This CDR3 comprises 15 residues. V shed 6 bases, J shed 9 bases, and the junction held 12 bases outside the gene matches. Germline V gene data show CDR1 as MNHEY and CDR2 as SVGEGT. This CDR3 reads CASRPLAGPDIEQFF. For the CDR3, the DNA is TGTGCCAGCAGGCCCCTAGCGGGGCCAGATATTGAGCAGTTCTTC.

The chain joins TRBV28 to TRBJ2-1, with D perhaps matching TRBD2 (7 bases). Germline CDR1 and CDR2: MDHEN and SYDVKM. The CDR3 has 16 residues. The germline V and J ends were trimmed by 3 bases and 2 bases, with 14 bases remaining between them. Written as DNA, the CDR3 is TGTGCCAGCAGTTTGGGGGGGCGACCGACCTACAATGAGCAGTTCTTC. It yields the protein CASSLGGRPTYNEQFF.

About this clonotype itself: A clone one base away is much larger, so this may be a read error. As DNA, the CDR3 is TGTGCCAGCAGGTCTAGCGGGGGTTACAATGAGCAGATCTTC. Translating gives CASRSSGGYNEQIF. The chain combines TRBV7-2 with TRBJ2-1; 10 bases map to TRBD2. The germline gives CDR1 SGHTA, CDR2 FQGNSA. This CDR3 has 14 amino acids.

This clonotype has a count of ten or more. The gene calls are TRBV29-1 and TRBJ2-1; a weak D match, TRBD1 (6 bases). Germline values: CDR1 SQVTM, CDR2 ANQGSEA. CDR3 length equals 14 residues. V lost 8 bases, J lost 4 bases, and 18 bases lay in between. The CDR3 sequence: CSLRRGNQYNEQFF. In nucleotides, the CDR3 is TGCAGCCTTAGAAGGGGGAACCAATACAATGAGCAGTTCTTC.

This clonotype showed up many times. V and J are TRBV10-3 and TRBJ2-1; 8 bases map to TRBD2. The CDR3 extends over 14 amino acids. Germline CDR1 and CDR2: ENHRY and SYGVKD. V lost 8 bases, J lost 7 bases, and 10 bases stayed unmatched. The chain's CDR3 is CAIAGGEIGNEQFF. The DNA of the CDR3 is TGTGCCATCGCCGGGGGGGAGATCGGGAATGAGCAGTTCTTC.

This clonotype was recorded a few times. V gene TRBV4-3 combines with J gene TRBJ2-1, with D perhaps given as TRBD1 or TRBD2 (5 bases each). The CDR3 extends over 16 amino acids. The germline gives CDR1 LGHNA, CDR2 YSLEER. V was shortened by 0 bases and J by 1 base, with 10 bases between the two germline ends. DNA of the CDR3: TGCGCCAGCAGCCAAGATGGGACGGGATCCTACAATGAGCAGTTCTTC. This gives the protein CASSQDGTGSYNEQFF.

This chain links TRBV7-2 with TRBJ1-3; D gene unclear. The CDR3 runs 15 residues. Trimming removed 3 bases at V and 1 base at J, with 10 bases between. CDR1 and CDR2 from the germline V gene are SGHTA and FQGNSA. As DNA, the CDR3 is TGTGCCAGCAGCTTGAATCCCGGTTCTGGAAACACCATATATTTT. It encodes CASSLNPGSGNTIYF.

DNA of the CDR3: TGTGCCAGCAGCTTAGACCGACAGAAAAATCAGCCCCAGCATTTT. This encodes CASSLDRQKNQPQHF. The rearrangement uses TRBV7-2 and TRBJ1-5; tentative D call: TRBD1 (5 bases). This CDR3 region has 15 residues. Germline V lookup: CDR1 SGHTA, CDR2 FQGNSA. Trimming removed 1 base from V and 4 bases from J, with 11 bases in between.

The chain links TRBV20-1 to TRBJ1-1, with D hard to call. This CDR3 comprises 10 residues. Trimming cost V 5 bases and J 5 bases, with 6 bases left between them. Germline V gene sequence: CDR1 DFQATT, CDR2 SNEGSKA (reference sequence). The CDR3 region has the DNA TGCAGTGCTGCTAGGACTGAAGCTTTCTTT. Residues: CSAARTEAFF.

This clonotype was detected many times. V usage is TRBV10-3 and J usage is TRBJ2-5, with 10 positions matching TRBD2. This CDR3 spans 15 amino acids. Looked up from germline, CDR1 is ENHRY and CDR2 is SYGVKD. V shed 3 bases, J shed 3 bases, and the junction held 4 bases outside the gene matches. The CDR3 is CAISEKREGKETQYF. The DNA of the CDR3 is TGTGCCATCAGTGAAAAGCGGGAGGGAAAAGAGACCCAGTACTTC.

This clonotype came up many times. The CDR3 reads CASSPISAQETQYF. The CDR3 nucleotides are TGTGCCAGCAGCCCGATTAGCGCCCAAGAGACCCAGTACTTC. The V call is TRBV3-1, the J call TRBJ2-5; TRBD2 might be the D (5 bases). Trimming took off 4 bases at V and 1 base at J, with 10 bases between the two ends. The germline V gene has CDR1 LGHDT and CDR2 YNNKEL (reference sequence). CDR3 length: 14 residues.

This clonotype occurred a few times. The chain joins TRBV28 to TRBJ1-5, with 7 bases aligning to TRBD1. The V gene's germline CDR1 is MDHEN and CDR2 SYDVKM. CDR3 length equals 14 residues. The ends lost 6 bases at V and 2 bases at J; junction bases unmatched: 4. The CDR3 DNA reads as TGTGCCAGCAGGAATACAGGGGGCAATCAGCCCCAGCATTTT. This encodes CASRNTGGNQPQHF.

In this sample, this clonotype turned up many times. The chain uses TRBV7-9 and TRBJ2-7; TRBD2 matches 10 bases. The V and J ends lost 5 bases and 4 bases, in that order; junction bases with no gene match: 8. The germline V gene encodes CDR1 SEHNR and CDR2 FQNEAQ (reference sequence). The CDR3 sequence is 15 residues long. DNA for the CDR3: TGTGCCAGCAGCCCATCACTAGCGGGATCATACGAGCAGTACTTC. Translated: CASSPSLAGSYEQYF.

This clonotype has at least ten counts. CDR3 amino acids: CSVLRQGVTEAFF. The CDR3 region has the DNA TGCAGCGTCCTCCGACAGGGAGTCACTGAAGCTTTCTTT. The rearrangement joins TRBV29-1 to TRBJ1-1; TRBD1 matches 7 bases. Looked up from germline, CDR1 is SQVTM and CDR2 is ANQGSEA. This CDR3 is 13 amino acids long. Trimming at V came to 6 bases and at J to 4 bases, leaving 8 bases not matched to a gene.

This clonotype was detected many times. V and J are TRBV20-1 and TRBJ2-3; 10 nucleotides match TRBD1. Trimming cost V 3 bases and J 7 bases; bases outside gene matches: 10. The CDR3 is 15 residues long. Germline V gene sequence: CDR1 DFQATT, CDR2 SNEGSKA (reference sequence). The CDR3 reads CSARSSGTGAYTQYF. In DNA, the CDR3 is TGCAGTGCTAGGTCATCCGGGACAGGGGCCTATACGCAGTATTTT.